This T cell receptor beta chain was sequenced during a study of T-cell memory formation after mild COVID-19. CDR3 length: 14 amino acids. The germline CDR1 and CDR2 sequences are SGHTA and FQGNSA. V gave up 0 bases and J gave up 2 bases, with 6 bases separating them. In TCRdb, the 5' RACE reads were re-called with MiXCR into one record per CDR3 protein. The sample has about 340,000 distinct CDR3 sequences, 13% to 15% seen once; the top ten hold 20% to 25%. The rearrangement links TRBV7-2 to TRBJ2-3; the D is unclear. The clonotype was recovered from a man younger than 30 who had mild COVID-19 (a few samples of this study predate the infection). Cell type and time point are not known. Sequencing was carried out using PBMCs or a T cell subset sorted from them (not recorded which). CDR3 residues: CASSLADHTDTQYF. CDR3 DNA: TGTGCCAGCAGCTTAGCGGACCACACAGATACGCAGTATTTT.